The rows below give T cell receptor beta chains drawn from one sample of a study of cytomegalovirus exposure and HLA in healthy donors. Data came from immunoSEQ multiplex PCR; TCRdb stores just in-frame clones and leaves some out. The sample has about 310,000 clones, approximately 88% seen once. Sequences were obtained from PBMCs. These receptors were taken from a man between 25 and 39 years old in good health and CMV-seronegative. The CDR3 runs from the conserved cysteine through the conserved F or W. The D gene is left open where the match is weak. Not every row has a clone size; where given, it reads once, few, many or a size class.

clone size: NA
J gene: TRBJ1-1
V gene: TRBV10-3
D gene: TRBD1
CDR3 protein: CAIRTGGSETEAFF
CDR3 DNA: TGTGCCATTCGGACAGGGGGATCGGAGACTGAAGCTTTCTTT

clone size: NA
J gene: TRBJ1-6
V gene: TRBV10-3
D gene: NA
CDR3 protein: CAISELAGNSPLHF
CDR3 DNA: TGTGCCATCAGTGAGTTGGCAGGAAATTCACCCCTCCACTTT

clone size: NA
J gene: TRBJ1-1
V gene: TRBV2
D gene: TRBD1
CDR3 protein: CASSEGDREEEAFF
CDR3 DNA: TGTGCCAGCAGTGAGGGGGACAGGGAGGAAGAAGCTTTCTTT

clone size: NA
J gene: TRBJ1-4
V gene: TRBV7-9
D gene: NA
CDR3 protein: CASSLWTTTNEKLFF
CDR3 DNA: TGTGCCAGCAGCCTATGGACAACAACTAATGAAAAACTGTTTTTT

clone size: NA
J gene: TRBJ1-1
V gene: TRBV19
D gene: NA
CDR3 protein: CASSLDRLQNTEAFF
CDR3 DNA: TGTGCCAGTAGTTTAGACAGACTTCAGAACACTGAAGCTTTCTTT

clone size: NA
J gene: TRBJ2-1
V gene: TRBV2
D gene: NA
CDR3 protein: CASCMTGDSNEQFF
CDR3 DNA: TGTGCCAGTTGTATGACAGGCGACAGCAATGAGCAGTTCTTC

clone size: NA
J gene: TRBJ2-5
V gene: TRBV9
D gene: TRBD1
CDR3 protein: CASRAGTGGPETQYF
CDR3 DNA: TGTGCCAGCAGGGCCGGTACAGGGGGTCCTGAGACCCAGTACTTC

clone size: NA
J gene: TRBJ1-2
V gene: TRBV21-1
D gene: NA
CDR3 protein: CASSKGTAGDYGYTF
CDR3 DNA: TGTGCCAGCAGCAAAGGGACTGCGGGAGACTATGGCTACACCTTC

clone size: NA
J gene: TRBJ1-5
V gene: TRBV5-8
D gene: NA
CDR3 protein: CASSLGHSNQPQHF
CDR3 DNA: TGTGCCAGCAGCTTGGGTCATAGCAATCAGCCCCAGCATTTT

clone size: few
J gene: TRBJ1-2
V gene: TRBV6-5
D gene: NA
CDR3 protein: CASGAEYYGYTF
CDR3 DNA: TGTGCCAGCGGGGCAGAATACTATGGCTACACCTTC

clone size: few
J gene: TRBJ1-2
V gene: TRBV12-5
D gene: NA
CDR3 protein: CASGLVYNYGYTF
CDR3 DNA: TGTGCTAGTGGTTTGGTCTATAACTATGGCTACACCTTC

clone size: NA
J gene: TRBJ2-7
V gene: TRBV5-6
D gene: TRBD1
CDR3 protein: CASSRQGFYEQYF
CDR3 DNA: TGTGCCAGCAGCCGACAGGGTTTCTACGAGCAGTACTTC

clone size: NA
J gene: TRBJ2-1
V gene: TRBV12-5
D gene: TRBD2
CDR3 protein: CASGLVQPLLAGGLVGEQFF
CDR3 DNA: TGTGCTAGTGGTTTGGTACAACCCCTACTGGCGGGGGGTTTGGTCGGTGAGCAGTTCTTC

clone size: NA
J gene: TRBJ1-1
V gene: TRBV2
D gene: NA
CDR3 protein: CASRATGIHNTEAFF
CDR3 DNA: TGTGCCAGCAGAGCCACAGGGATACATAACACTGAAGCTTTCTTT

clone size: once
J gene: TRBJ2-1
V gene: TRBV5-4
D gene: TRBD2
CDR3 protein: CASSLGGLAGGFNNEQFF
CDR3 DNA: TGTGCCAGCAGCTTGGGTGGGCTAGCGGGGGGTTTCAACAATGAGCAGTTCTTC

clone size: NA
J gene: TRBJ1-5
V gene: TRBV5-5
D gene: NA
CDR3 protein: CASSLSVREGSNQPQHF
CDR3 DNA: TGTGCCAGCAGCTTGTCGGTAAGGGAGGGAAGCAATCAGCCCCAGCATTTT